This T cell receptor beta chain was sequenced for a study of blood T cell repertoires in COVID-19. Trimming cost V 2 bases and J 0 bases, with 5 bases left between them. CDR1 and CDR2 from the germline V gene are MGHRA and YSYEKL. CDR3 size: 14 residues. Data came from immunoSEQ multiplex PCR; TCRdb stores just in-frame clones and leaves some out. The sample has about 330,000 clones, about 88% seen once; the top ten hold more than 0.8%. Material: PBMCs or T cells enriched from blood (not recorded which). This chain connects TRBV4-1 to TRBJ1-3; D gene ambiguous. The sequence derives from a woman in her twenties or thirties who had recovered from COVID-19. CDR3 sequence reads: CASSQPSSGNTIYF. The CDR3 nucleotides read TGCGCCAGCAGCCAACCCTCCTCTGGAAACACCATATATTTT.